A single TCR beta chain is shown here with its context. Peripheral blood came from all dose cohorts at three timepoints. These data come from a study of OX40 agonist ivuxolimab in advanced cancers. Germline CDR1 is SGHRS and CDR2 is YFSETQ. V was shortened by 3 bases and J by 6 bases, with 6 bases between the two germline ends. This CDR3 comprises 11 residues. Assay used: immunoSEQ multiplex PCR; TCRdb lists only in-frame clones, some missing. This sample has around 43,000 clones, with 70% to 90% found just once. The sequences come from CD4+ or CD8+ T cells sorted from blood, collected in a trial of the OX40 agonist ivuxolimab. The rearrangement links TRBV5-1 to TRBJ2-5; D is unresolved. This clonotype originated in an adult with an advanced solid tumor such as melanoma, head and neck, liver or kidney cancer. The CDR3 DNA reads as TGCGCCAGCAGCTCGCGTAAGACCCAGTACTTC. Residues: CASSSRKTQYF.